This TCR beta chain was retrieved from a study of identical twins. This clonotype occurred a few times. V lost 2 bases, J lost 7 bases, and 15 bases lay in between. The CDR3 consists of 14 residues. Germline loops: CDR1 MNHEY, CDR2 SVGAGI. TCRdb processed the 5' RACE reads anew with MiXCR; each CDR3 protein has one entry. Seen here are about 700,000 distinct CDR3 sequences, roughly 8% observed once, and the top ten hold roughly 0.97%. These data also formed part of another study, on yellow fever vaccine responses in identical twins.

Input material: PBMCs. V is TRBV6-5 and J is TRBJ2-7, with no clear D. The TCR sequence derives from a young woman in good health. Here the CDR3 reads CASSYGRSLWEQYF. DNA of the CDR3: TGTGCCAGCAGTTACGGCCGGAGCCTCTGGGAGCAGTACTTC.